The rows below give T cell receptor beta chains drawn from one sample of a study of T cell repertoires in cytomegalovirus infection. No antigens are known for them. One entry per CDR3 protein results from TCRdb running MiXCR on the reads. The data contain some 320,000 distinct CDR3 sequences, almost 30% of them singletons. The sample here was cultured PBMCs, taken from culture after CMV antigen stimulation. Source of these receptors: a human donor in good health (CMV status not recorded). Some clones in this sample may be carry-over from other donors' samples. Both conserved end residues are part of each CDR3. D genes are given only for firm matches. The listing skips clone size in some rows; elsewhere it reads once, few, many or a size class.

few,-,TRBV20-1,TRBJ2-7,CSVEDYRTYEQYF,TGCAGTGTGGAGGACTACCGAACCTACGAGCAGTACTTC
many,-,TRBV7-2,TRBJ1-5,CASSSGADQPQHF,TGTGCCAGCAGCTCGGGGGCCGATCAGCCCCAGCATTTT
many,-,TRBV7-8,TRBJ1-1,CASSLAPRGALTEAFF,TGTGCCAGCAGCTTAGCCCCCAGGGGCGCCCTAACTGAAGCTTTCTTT
-,TRBD1,TRBV5-5,TRBJ2-1,CASLKDRETGEQFF,TGTGCCAGCCTTAAGGACAGGGAGACAGGTGAGCAGTTCTTC
few,-,TRBV11-1,TRBJ2-4,CASSLGGIAKNIQYF,TGTGCCAGCAGCCTCGGGGGTATAGCCAAAAACATTCAGTACTTC
-,-,TRBV12-3/TRBV12-4,TRBJ1-1,CASSFEGGRTEAFF,TGTGCCAGCAGTTTTGAAGGGGGGCGCACTGAAGCTTTCTTT
few,-,TRBV6-1,TRBJ1-1,CASSLQPSGAGSEAFF,TGTGCCAGCAGCCTACAACCTTCAGGGGCTGGGTCTGAAGCTTTCTTT
few,-,TRBV5-5,TRBJ2-7,CASSYRGSEEQYF,TGTGCCAGCAGCTATAGGGGGTCTGAAGAGCAGTACTTC
-,-,TRBV5-4,TRBJ2-2,CASSTRQYNTGELFF,TGTGCCAGCAGCACTCGACAGTATAACACCGGGGAGCTGTTTTTT
few,-,TRBV5-1,TRBJ2-1,CASSLQQGGDEQFF,TGCGCCAGCAGCCTACAACAGGGCGGCGATGAGCAGTTCTTC
many,TRBD2,TRBV12-3/TRBV12-4,TRBJ2-1,CASSLASGTSGRASYNEQFF,TGTGCCAGCAGTCTAGCCTCCGGGACTAGCGGGAGGGCATCCTACAATGAGCAGTTCTTC
-,-,TRBV27,TRBJ1-4,CASSHYRGGRVEKLFF,TGTGCCAGCAGCCATTATAGGGGGGGCCGCGTTGAAAAACTGTTTTTT
few,-,TRBV2,TRBJ1-6,CASSLLTGDNSPLHF,TGTGCCAGCAGTCTACTGACAGGAGATAATTCACCCCTCCACTTT
few,-,TRBV10-3,TRBJ2-3,CAISERGSSTDTQYF,TGTGCCATCAGTGAGAGGGGCAGTAGCACAGATACGCAGTATTTT
many,TRBD1,TRBV7-2,TRBJ1-2,CASSSTGGDFYGYTF,TGTGCCAGCAGCTCGACAGGGGGGGACTTCTATGGCTACACCTTC
many,TRBD1,TRBV7-8,TRBJ2-5,CASSSRTGTPQETQYF,TGTGCCAGCAGCTCTAGGACAGGGACCCCTCAAGAGACCCAGTACTTC
-,-,TRBV19,TRBJ2-2,CASSIGGKTGELFF,TGTGCCAGTAGTATAGGAGGGAAAACCGGGGAGCTGTTTTTT